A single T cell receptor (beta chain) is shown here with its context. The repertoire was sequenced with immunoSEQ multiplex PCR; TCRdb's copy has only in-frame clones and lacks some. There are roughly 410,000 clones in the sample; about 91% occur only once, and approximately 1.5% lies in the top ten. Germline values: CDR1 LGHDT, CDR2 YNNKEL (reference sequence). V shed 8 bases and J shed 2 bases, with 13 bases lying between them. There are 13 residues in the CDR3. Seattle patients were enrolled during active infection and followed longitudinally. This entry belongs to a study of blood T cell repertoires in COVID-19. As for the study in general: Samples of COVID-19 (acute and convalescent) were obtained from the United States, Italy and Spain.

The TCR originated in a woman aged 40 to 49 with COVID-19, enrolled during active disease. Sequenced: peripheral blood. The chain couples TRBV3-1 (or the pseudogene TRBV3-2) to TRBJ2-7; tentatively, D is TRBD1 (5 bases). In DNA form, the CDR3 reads TGTGCCAGCCAGGGCGCAGATGCCTACGAGCAGTACTTC. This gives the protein CASQGADAYEQYF.